Presented here are 19 T cell receptor beta chains from one specimen sequenced in a study of Ad26.COV2.S vaccination and SARS-CoV-2 variants. Treatment of the sample: about 20 received Ad26.COV2.S at low or high dose, single or two shots; about 5 received placebo; per-sample allocation not given. Repertoires come from day 63 after the first vaccine or placebo injection. Sequencing used immunoSEQ multiplex PCR; TCRdb keeps in-frame clones, though not all of them. The data show 250,000 to 300,000 clones, around 87% seen once. Sequencing was performed on peripheral blood, taken in a trial of Ad26.COV2.S vaccine versus placebo. These receptors originate from a person aged 18-65 years who received the Ad26.COV2.S COVID-19 vaccine or a placebo.

This chain joins TRBV7-9 and TRBJ2-5, with D unresolved. The germline CDR1 and CDR2 sequences are SEHNR and FQNEAQ (reference sequence). The CDR3 extends over 14 amino acids. V dropped 5 bases and J dropped 6 bases, with 16 bases sitting between them. CDR3 region: CASSPRPELKTQYF. For the CDR3, the DNA is TGTGCCAGCAGCCCCCGTCCCGAGTTAAAGACCCAGTACTTC.

The genes are TRBV7-2 and TRBJ2-7, with D possibly being TRBD1 or TRBD2 (5 bases each). Trimming stripped 5 bases from V and 5 bases from J, with 16 bases between. The germline V gene encodes CDR1 SGHTA and CDR2 FQGNSA. CDR3 length: 14 residues. This CDR3 reads CASSRGRVTDEQYF. CDR3 DNA sequence: TGTGCCAGCAGCCGGGGCAGGGTTACGGACGAGCAGTACTTC.

This clone has just a few counts. The V and J genes are TRBV6-5 and TRBJ2-7; no clear D. The CDR3 contains 13 residues. V was cut by 6 bases and J by 2 bases, with 11 bases left in between. Per the germline V gene, CDR1 is MNHEY and CDR2 is SVGAGI. The CDR3 DNA follows: TGTGCCAGCAGGGAGACAAATACCTACGAGCAGTACTTC. This gives the protein CASRETNTYEQYF.

The chain links TRBV5-1 to TRBJ2-2; D gene uncertain. The CDR3 is 14 residues long. Per germline, CDR1 SGHRS and CDR2 YFSETQ. V lost 4 bases, J lost 2 bases, and 9 bases lay in between. The CDR3 reads CASSEQVNTGELFF. The DNA for the CDR3 is TGCGCCAGCAGCGAGCAGGTTAACACCGGGGAGCTGTTTTTT. Supplemented by reference TRBV5-1 and TRBJ2-2, the full variable domain reads KAGVTQTPRYLIKTRGQQVTLSCSPISGHRSVSWYQQTPGQGLQFLFEYFSETQRNKGNFPGRFSGRQFSNSRSEMNVSTLELGDSALYLCASSEQVNTGELFFGEGSRLTVL.

This clone was detected only a few times. In the same sample, other DNA sequences code for this CDR3. The rearrangement uses TRBV12-3 or TRBV12-4 and TRBJ1-2; TRBD1 might be the D (5 bases). With 6 bases removed from V and 1 base from J, the gap between germline ends came to 9 bases. The CDR3 runs 13 residues. The CDR3 region is CASSLGVNYGYTF. DNA of the CDR3: TGTGCCAGCAGCCTAGGGGTTAACTATGGCTACACCTTC.

This clone was observed once. The rearrangement joins TRBV19 to TRBJ1-2; D is ambiguous. Germline lookup yields CDR1 LNHDA and CDR2 SQIVND (reference sequence). The CDR3 length is 15 residues. Trimming removed 1 base at V and 0 bases at J, with 9 bases between. CDR3 nucleotides: TGTGCCAGTAGTATAGCCACCGAGCCTAACTATGGCTACACCTTC. Translated, it gives CASSIATEPNYGYTF.

This clone was observed a few times. The chain is built from TRBV7-8 and TRBJ1-5; D not resolved. V lost 1 base, J lost 0 bases, and 4 bases lay in between. Germline V gene sequence: CDR1 SGHVS, CDR2 FQNEAQ. The CDR3 is 14 residues long. The CDR3 sequence is CASSLDSSNQPQHF. Here the CDR3 DNA reads TGTGCCAGCAGCTTAGATTCTAGCAATCAGCCCCAGCATTTT.

In DNA, the CDR3 is TGTGCCAGCAGCCTGTATCGGACAGGGTACTCACCCCTCCACTTT. This codes for CASSLYRTGYSPLHF. The chain links TRBV5-6 to TRBJ1-6; 8 bases agree with TRBD1. V lost 4 bases, J lost 10 bases, and 10 bases stayed unmatched. Germline CDR1 reads SGHDT; CDR2 reads YYEEEE. This CDR3 contains 15 residues. Filled out from reference TRBV5-6 and TRBJ1-6, the complete variable domain reads DAGVTQSPTHLIKTRGQQVTLRCSPKSGHDTVSWYQQALGQGPQFIFQYYEEEERQRGNFPDRFSGHQFPNYSSELNVNALLLGDSALYLCASSLYRTGYSPLHFGNGTRLTVT.

The genes are TRBV7-8 and TRBJ1-1; the match to TRBD1 covers 7 bases. The CDR3 loop spans 15 amino acids. Per germline, CDR1 SGHVS and CDR2 FQNEAQ. Trimming at V came to 6 bases and at J to 4 bases, leaving 11 bases not matched to a gene. In DNA form, the CDR3 reads TGTGCCAGCAGGAGAGACAGGGTTGGAGGCACTGAAGCTTTCTTT. The encoded protein is CASRRDRVGGTEAFF.

The chain is built from TRBV7-9 and TRBJ2-1, with 7 bases matching TRBD2. Germline CDR1 SEHNR, CDR2 FQNEAQ (reference sequence). The CDR3 has 15 amino acids. V trimming: 0 bases; J trimming: 6 bases; junction bases outside the gene matches: 5. CDR3 DNA: TGTGCCAGCAGCTTAGCGCAAGGCGGGAGCAATGAGCAGTTCTTC. It yields the protein CASSLAQGGSNEQFF.

On this clone itself: One end of the junction does not line up with germline, which may come from a read error. The rearrangement links TRBV12-3 or TRBV12-4 to TRBJ1-2; 7 bases align to TRBD1. The CDR3 covers 13 residues. Here the CDR3 DNA reads TGTGCCAGCAGCCCCGACAGGGTTTATGACTACACCTTC. This translates into CASSPDRVYDYTF.

The chain combines TRBV27 with TRBJ2-2; no reliable D call. CDR1 and CDR2 from the germline V gene are MNHEY and SMNVEV (reference sequence). The CDR3 is made up of 13 amino acids. The ends were cut back, 1 base at V and 6 bases at J, with 6 bases in the middle. CDR3 loop: CASSLFPAGELFF. CDR3 in DNA: TGTGCCAGCAGTTTATTCCCTGCCGGGGAGCTGTTTTTT.

The DNA of the CDR3 is TGCGCCAGCAGCTTTCTCCCGCGGGACTACTCTGGGGCCAACGTCCTGACTTTC. It encodes CASSFLPRDYSGANVLTF. The V call is TRBV5-1, the J call TRBJ2-6, with 7 bases fitting TRBD2. The CDR3 spans 18 residues. The J segment lost 0 bases and the V segment lost 2 bases, leaving 8 bases of the junction unmatched. Germline V gene lookup returns CDR1 SGHRS and CDR2 YFSETQ.

The rearrangement joins TRBV6-5 to TRBJ1-1; D unresolved. The CDR3 is made up of 14 amino acids. Germline values: CDR1 MNHEY, CDR2 SVGAGI. The ends were cut back, 4 bases at V and 1 base at J, with 10 bases in the middle. CDR3 bases: TGTGCCAGCAGTTTCCTCTATGCGAACACTGAAGCTTTCTTT. This encodes CASSFLYANTEAFF.

The chain links TRBV2 to TRBJ1-2, with 7 bases that match TRBD1. The germline V gene has CDR1 SNHLY and CDR2 FYNNEI. J lost 9 bases, V lost 5 bases, and 12 bases had no gene match. CDR3 length equals 14 residues. CDR3: CASSRDRAHFSYTF. CDR3 nucleotides: TGTGCCAGCAGTAGGGACAGAGCCCATTTTAGCTACACCTTC.

V usage is TRBV27 and J usage is TRBJ1-3; D is ambiguous. The V end lost 5 bases, the J end lost 4 bases, and 9 bases lay between the germline ends. The germline gives CDR1 MNHEY, CDR2 SMNVEV (reference sequence). The CDR3 extends over 13 amino acids. Here the CDR3 DNA reads TGTGCCAGCAGTAGAAACTCCGGAAACACCATATATTTT. Translated: CASSRNSGNTIYF.

In its sample, this clone was seen a few times. This chain joins TRBV5-1 and TRBJ1-1, with D perhaps TRBD1 (5 bases). CDR3 length: 15 amino acids. Germline V gene lookup returns CDR1 SGHRS and CDR2 YFSETQ. V was trimmed by 2 bases and J by 0 bases, leaving 11 bases between them. The CDR3 protein is CASSLVAGMNTEAFF. As DNA, the CDR3 is TGCGCCAGCAGCTTAGTGGCAGGGATGAACACTGAAGCTTTCTTT. The full variable domain, completed using reference TRBV5-1 and TRBJ1-1, is KAGVTQTPRYLIKTRGQQVTLSCSPISGHRSVSWYQQTPGQGLQFLFEYFSETQRNKGNFPGRFSGRQFSNSRSEMNVSTLELGDSALYLCASSLVAGMNTEAFFGQGTRLTVV.

Many counts were recorded for this clone. The chain uses TRBV12-5 and TRBJ2-6; D not resolved. The V gene lost 9 bases and the J gene lost 0 bases, with 6 bases spanning the gap. The CDR3 totals 13 residues. The germline V gene has CDR1 LGHNT and CDR2 FRNRAP. CDR3 protein: CASSLSGANVLTF. For the CDR3, the DNA is TGTGCTAGCTCGCTCTCTGGGGCCAACGTCCTGACTTTC.

J is TRBJ2-3 and V is TRBV27, with unresolved D. CDR1 MNHEY and CDR2 SMNVEV come from the germline V gene (reference sequence). Trimming took off 8 bases at V and 5 bases at J, with 11 bases between the two ends. This CDR3 is built from 12 residues. The CDR3: CASRYREDTQYF. The CDR3 coding sequence is TGTGCCAGCCGCTACCGCGAAGATACGCAGTATTTT.